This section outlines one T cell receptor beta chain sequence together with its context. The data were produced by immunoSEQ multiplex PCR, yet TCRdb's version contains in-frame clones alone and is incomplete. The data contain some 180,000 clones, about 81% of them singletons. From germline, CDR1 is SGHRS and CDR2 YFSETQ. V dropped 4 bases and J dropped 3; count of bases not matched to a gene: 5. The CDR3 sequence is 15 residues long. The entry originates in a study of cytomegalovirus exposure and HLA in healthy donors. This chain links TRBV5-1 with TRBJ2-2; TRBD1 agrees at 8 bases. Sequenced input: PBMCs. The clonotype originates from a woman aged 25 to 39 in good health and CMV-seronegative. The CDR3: CASSEGQVDTGELFF. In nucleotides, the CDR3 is TGCGCCAGCAGCGAGGGACAGGTTGACACCGGGGAGCTGTTTTTT. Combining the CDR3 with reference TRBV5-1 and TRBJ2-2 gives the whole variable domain KAGVTQTPRYLIKTRGQQVTLSCSPISGHRSVSWYQQTPGQGLQFLFEYFSETQRNKGNFPGRFSGRQFSNSRSEMNVSTLELGDSALYLCASSEGQVDTGELFFGEGSRLTVL.